Sequencing of this T cell receptor beta chain was carried out in a study of cytomegalovirus exposure and HLA in healthy donors. Study outcomes and limitations: Rarity characterized most TCR sequences, yet some public TCRs appeared in many donors. As immune exposure information, only CMV serostatus was available. Follow-up analysis later connected one missense variant in DCLRE1C with trimming of TCR beta V- and J-genes. Sequence variants that were highly shared formed a cluster that was likely a sequencing artifact.

Notes on this clone: Its antigen is not known.

A multiplex PCR was run with 60 Vbeta primers and 13 Jbeta primers. Assay: immunoSEQ multiplex PCR; the TCRdb copy retains only in-frame clones and omits some. The sample has 130,000 to 150,000 clones; roughly 64% are singletons. This receptor was identified in a young woman in good health and CMV-seropositive. Input material: PBMCs.

The DNA of the CDR3 is TGTGCCGGGGGGGCAGGAGAAGCTTTCTTT. Translation gives CAGGAGEAFF. The rearrangement joins TRBV21-1 to TRBJ1-1. TRBV21-1 counts as a pseudogene. The CDR3 totals 10 residues.